One sample yielded the 13 T cell receptor beta chains listed below, sequenced in a study of blood T cells in healthy people across ages (dated by TCRdb to 2014 to 2015). Libraries were built with 5' RACE. Sequencing was carried out with an Illumina HiSeq 2500. The second PCR ran for roughly 6 to 11 cycles and used a J-beta primer mix along with a sample-barcoded 5' primer. TCRdb trimmed public reads at Q25 via fastp, called clones via MiXCR and kept in-frame beta chains. Every entry covers one CDR3 protein and lists the most common genes and DNA from its rows. Present in this sample are some 710,000 distinct CDR3 sequences, around 45% of which were seen just once. The ten largest clonotypes hold roughly 20% of the sample. The specimen sequenced was blood. These receptors originate from an elderly man in good health.

The V and J genes are TRBV24-1 and TRBJ2-1; unclear D gene. The germline gives CDR1 KGHDR, CDR2 SFDVKD. This CDR3 contains 17 residues. With 4 bases removed from V and 0 bases from J, the gap between germline ends came to 15 bases. DNA of the CDR3: TGTGCCACCAGTGACTCAGGACGGCGAAGCTCCTACAATGAGCAGTTCTTC. This encodes CATSDSGRRSSYNEQFF.

This clonotype appeared a few times. The junction differs from germline at one of its ends, possibly a read error. This chain links TRBV9 with TRBJ1-1, with a possible D match to TRBD1 (5 bases). Germline V gene lookup returns CDR1 SGDLS and CDR2 YYNGEE. The CDR3 spans 15 residues. The CDR3 sequence is CASSVETGMNTEAFF. CDR3 in DNA: TGTGCCAGCAGCGTAGAAACAGGTATGAACACTGAGGCTTTCTTT.

The chain uses TRBV9 and TRBJ2-2; D remains ambiguous. The V and J ends lost 0 bases and 3 bases respectively, with 9 bases between them. Germline V gene sequence: CDR1 SGDLS, CDR2 YYNGEE. This CDR3 has 15 residues. In nucleotides, the CDR3 is TGTGCCAGCAGCGTAGCTAACACCGACACCGGGGAGCTGTTTTTT. Residues: CASSVANTDTGELFF.

V usage is TRBV6-5 and J usage is TRBJ1-1; TRBD1 matches at 7 bases. With V trimmed by 6 bases and J by 1 base, 8 bases remained unmatched. Germline assignment: CDR1 MNHEY and CDR2 SVGAGI. The CDR3 runs 15 residues. DNA for the CDR3: TGTGCCAGCAGACCCTACAGGGGCGAGAACACTGAAGCTTTCTTT. Its translation: CASRPYRGENTEAFF.

The chain links TRBV7-2 to TRBJ2-3; perhaps TRBD2 as D (6 bases). The germline gives CDR1 SGHTA, CDR2 FQGNSA. Trimming stripped 5 bases from V and 0 bases from J, with 12 bases between. The CDR3 extends over 15 amino acids. The CDR3 DNA reads as TGTGCCAGCAGCAGGACTAAAACTAGCACAGATACGCAGTATTTT. It is translated as CASSRTKTSTDTQYF.

The chain couples TRBV5-1 to TRBJ1-1, with 7 nucleotides matching TRBD1. J gave up 1 base and V 4 bases, and 4 bases lay outside the gene matches. The CDR3 has 14 amino acids. Germline CDR1 reads SGHRS; CDR2 reads YFSETQ. The chain's CDR3 is CASSLDRPNTEAFF. The CDR3 DNA follows: TGCGCCAGCAGCCTGGACAGGCCGAACACTGAAGCTTTCTTT. Supplemented by reference TRBV5-1 and TRBJ1-1, the full variable domain reads KAGVTQTPRYLIKTRGQQVTLSCSPISGHRSVSWYQQTPGQGLQFLFEYFSETQRNKGNFPGRFSGRQFSNSRSEMNVSTLELGDSALYLCASSLDRPNTEAFFGQGTRLTVV.

The chain links TRBV20-1 to TRBJ2-1; TRBD2 agrees at 11 bases. This CDR3 is 16 amino acids long. V lost 3 bases and J lost 4; bases outside the gene matches: 8. Germline CDR1 reads DFQATT; CDR2 reads SNEGSKA (reference sequence). The CDR3 DNA reads TGCAGTGCTAGTCCGTCAGGGACTAGCGGATACAATGAGCAGTTCTTC. This codes for CSASPSGTSGYNEQFF.

This clonotype was found once. V gene TRBV28 combines with J gene TRBJ2-1; D is ambiguous. Looked up from germline, CDR1 is MDHEN and CDR2 is SYDVKM. The CDR3 totals 15 residues. V was cut by 3 bases and J by 5 bases, with 14 bases left in between. CDR3 DNA sequence: TGTGCCAGCAGTTTTTTGGTAGGACCCAACAATGAGCAGTTCTTC. Protein sequence: CASSFLVGPNNEQFF.

The V and J genes are TRBV12-3 or TRBV12-4 and TRBJ1-1; D gene uncertain. The CDR3 is made up of 13 amino acids. Trimming pared 2 bases from V and 3 bases from J, leaving 7 bases between. CDR3 residues: CASSLSEHTEAFF. DNA of the CDR3: TGTGCCAGCAGTTTAAGTGAGCACACTGAAGCTTTCTTT.

This clonotype was observed once. This sequence joins TRBV2 and TRBJ2-7; no definite D call. Germline loops: CDR1 SNHLY, CDR2 FYNNEI. The CDR3 runs 13 residues. Trimming pared 7 bases from V and 7 bases from J, leaving 17 bases between. DNA for the CDR3: TGTGCCAGCATACGCGGCGGCTACAATGAGCAGTACTTC. Translating gives CASIRGGYNEQYF.

The genes are TRBV14 and TRBJ2-7; no reliable D call. The CDR3 covers 13 residues. V lost 6 bases, J lost 3 bases, and 12 bases lay in between. Germline V gives CDR1 SGHDN, CDR2 FVKESK. CDR3 loop: CASSPAWDYEQYF. The CDR3, as DNA: TGTGCCAGCAGTCCCGCCTGGGACTACGAGCAGTACTTC.

CDR3 nucleotides: TGCGCCAGCAGCCTCGTTCAGGGGGGATCCTACGAGCAGTACTTC. Protein sequence: CASSLVQGGSYEQYF. The chain carries TRBV5-1 and TRBJ2-5, with D possibly being TRBD1 (7 bases). The J call could be wrong; TRBJ2-7 is a better fit for the DNA end. Germline assignment: CDR1 SGHRS and CDR2 YFSETQ. This CDR3 is built from 15 residues.

This chain uses TRBV24-1 with TRBJ2-7, with D unclear. CDR3 size: 11 residues. Germline V lookup: CDR1 KGHDR, CDR2 SFDVKD. The V end lost 8 bases, the J end lost 4 bases, and 8 bases lay between the germline ends. In DNA, the CDR3 is TGTGCCACCATTAGCTGTTACGAGCAGTACTTC. Amino acid sequence: CATISCYEQYF.